The present T cell receptor beta chain was sequenced within a study of blood T cell repertoires in COVID-19. Study background: The United States, Italy and Spain provided the acute and convalescent COVID-19 samples. Nucleic acid was either cDNA or gDNA, and it came from T cells, B-cell-depleted T cells, or PBMCs.

CDR3 length: 14 amino acids. Trimming took 1 base from V and 4 from J; bases not matched to a gene: 3. Germline CDR1 is SGHRS and CDR2 is YFSETQ. Per the original methods: Cell counts per sample came from amplifying reference gene primers. Assay: immunoSEQ multiplex PCR; the TCRdb copy retains only in-frame clones and omits some. D and trimming were read from the DNA, whereas the V and J calls and clone size are those reported in that table. The table has 90,000 to 150,000 clones, about nine tenths seen once. Sequenced sample: peripheral blood. This chain uses TRBV5-1 with TRBJ1-2, with 8 bases lining up with TRBD1. The clonotype comes from a human donor in a cohort sampled during active COVID-19. CDR3: CASSLSGGSYGYTF. The CDR3 DNA is TGCGCCAGCAGCTTGTCAGGGGGCTCCTATGGCTACACCTTC.